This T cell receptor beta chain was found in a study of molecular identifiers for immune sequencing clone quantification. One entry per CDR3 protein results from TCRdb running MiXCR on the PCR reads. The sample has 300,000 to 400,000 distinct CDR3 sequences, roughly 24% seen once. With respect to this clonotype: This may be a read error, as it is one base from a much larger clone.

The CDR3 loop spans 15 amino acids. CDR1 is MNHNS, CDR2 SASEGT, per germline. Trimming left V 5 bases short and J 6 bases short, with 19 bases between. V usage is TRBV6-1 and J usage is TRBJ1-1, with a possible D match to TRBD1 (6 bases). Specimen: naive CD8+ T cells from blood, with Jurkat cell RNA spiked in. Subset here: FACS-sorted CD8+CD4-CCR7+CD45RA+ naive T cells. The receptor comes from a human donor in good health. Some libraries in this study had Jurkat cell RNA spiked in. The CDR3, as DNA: TGTGCCAGCAGTCGTGGGACATTGGGGGGTCCTGAAGCTTTCTTT. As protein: CASSRGTLGGPEAFF.